Presented here are 26 T cell receptor beta chains from one specimen sequenced in a study of T cell repertoires in cytomegalovirus infection. TCRdb ran MiXCR on the reads and lists one entry per CDR3 protein. The data hold fewer than 300,000 distinct CDR3 sequences, with about 25% observed a single time. The sample taken for sequencing was PBMCs. These receptors originate from a human donor in good health (CMV status not recorded). Some clones in this sample may be carry-over from other donors' samples.

The sample holds many counts of this clonotype. V and J are TRBV7-8 and TRBJ2-1; 7 bases line up with TRBD2. The CDR3 runs 15 residues. CDR1 is SGHVS, CDR2 FQNEAQ, per germline. Trimming cost V 2 bases and J 6 bases; bases outside gene matches: 7. The CDR3 region is CASSLRRERPNEQFF. The CDR3 bases are TGTGCCAGCAGCTTACGGCGGGAGAGACCCAATGAGCAGTTCTTC.

The chain is built from TRBV30 and TRBJ1-6; 8 nucleotides match TRBD1. CDR3 length: 13 residues. J gave up 10 bases and V 4 bases, and 6 bases lay outside the gene matches. Looked up from germline, CDR1 is GTSNPN and CDR2 is SVGIG (reference sequence). CDR3 region: CAWTGGFTSPLHF. The CDR3 DNA reads as TGTGCCTGGACAGGGGGCTTCACATCACCCCTCCACTTT.

The gene calls are TRBV28 and TRBJ2-1; the D call may be TRBD1 or TRBD2 (5 bases each). Per the germline V gene, CDR1 is MDHEN and CDR2 is SYDVKM. Trimming cost V 2 bases and J 9 bases, with 8 bases left between them. This CDR3 has 12 residues. As DNA, the CDR3 is TGTGCCAGCAGTTTAGCAGGGACTGAGCAGTTCTTC. Protein product: CASSLAGTEQFF.

This clonotype has more than one count but fewer than ten. The V and J genes are TRBV19 and TRBJ2-1, with TRBD2 identical over 14 bases. From germline, CDR1 is LNHDA and CDR2 SQIVND (reference sequence). The CDR3 is made up of 14 amino acids. The junction had 3 bases not matched to a gene; V was cut back by 8 bases and J by 6 bases. The CDR3 reads CASAGTSGSNEQFF. The CDR3 DNA reads as TGTGCCAGTGCCGGGACTAGCGGGAGCAATGAGCAGTTCTTC.

This chain joins TRBV6-5 and TRBJ2-1; 8 bases line up with TRBD1. The germline V gene has CDR1 MNHEY and CDR2 SVGAGI. The CDR3 totals 14 residues. V gave up 6 bases and J gave up 7 bases; unmatched junction bases: 8. The CDR3 nucleotides read TGTGCCAGCAGACGTTCCGGGACAGGTAATGAGCAGTTCTTC. The encoded protein is CASRRSGTGNEQFF.

V and J are TRBV29-1 and TRBJ2-3; D gene ambiguous. Germline loops: CDR1 SQVTM, CDR2 ANQGSEA. Trimming took off 3 bases at V and 0 bases at J, with 1 base between the two ends. There are 11 residues in the CDR3. Here the CDR3 reads CSVDSTDTQYF. CDR3 nucleotide sequence: TGCAGCGTTGACAGCACAGATACGCAGTATTTT.

This clonotype occurred a few times. This chain connects TRBV2 to TRBJ2-7, with TRBD2 identical over 7 bases. CDR1 is SNHLY and CDR2 is FYNNEI in the germline V gene. V shed 5 bases, J shed 3 bases, and the junction held 4 bases outside the gene matches. This CDR3 comprises 13 residues. In DNA, the CDR3 is TGTGCCAGCAGTAGGGACTACGGCTACGAGCAGTACTTC. Its protein product is CASSRDYGYEQYF.

This clonotype has a handful of counts. The rearrangement joins TRBV10-3 to TRBJ1-1, with D unclear. The germline V gene encodes CDR1 ENHRY and CDR2 SYGVKD. The V and J ends lost 2 bases and 1 base respectively, with 8 bases between them. The CDR3 is made up of 14 amino acids. The CDR3 DNA is TGTGCCATCAGTGAGGGACTGAGGAACACTGAAGCTTTCTTT. This translates into CAISEGLRNTEAFF.

Ten or more counts support this clonotype. The chain links TRBV7-2 to TRBJ1-6; 9 positions agree with TRBD1. The trim removed 5 bases at V and 11 bases at J, leaving 10 bases unmatched. CDR1 is SGHTA and CDR2 is FQGNSA in the germline V gene. The CDR3 extends over 15 amino acids. The CDR3 spells CASSIAGTGLTPLHF. Here the CDR3 DNA reads TGTGCCAGCAGCATCGCCGGGACAGGGTTGACACCCCTCCACTTT.

The chain couples TRBV28 to TRBJ1-5; TRBD1 agrees at 8 bases. V lost 4 bases and J lost 0; bases outside the gene matches: 5. The CDR3 contains 16 residues. Germline assignment: CDR1 MDHEN and CDR2 SYDVKM. CDR3 amino acids: CASSSRDRNSNQPQHF. The CDR3 coding sequence is TGTGCCAGCAGTTCTCGGGACAGGAATAGCAATCAGCCCCAGCATTTT.

This clonotype was counted between two and nine times. The chain has TRBV7-2 and TRBJ1-1; the match to TRBD1 covers 7 bases. Germline V gene data show CDR1 as SGHTA and CDR2 as FQGNSA. The length of the CDR3 is 15 residues. The V segment lost 6 bases and the J segment 5 bases; nucleotides outside the gene matches: 12. CDR3 in amino acids: CASSQLQGYRTEAFF. For the CDR3, the DNA is TGTGCCAGCAGTCAACTACAGGGGTATCGAACTGAAGCTTTCTTT.

This chain uses TRBV6-4 with TRBJ2-6; 7 nucleotides match TRBD1. Per the germline V gene, CDR1 is MRHNA and CDR2 is SNTAGT. This CDR3 comprises 16 residues. Trimming at V came to 2 bases and at J to 12 bases, leaving 13 bases not matched to a gene. CDR3 nucleotide sequence: TGTGCCAGCAGTGACACGATAAGACAGGGAACCGTCGTCCTGACTTTC. It specifies CASSDTIRQGTVVLTF.

This chain links TRBV20-1 with TRBJ2-2; D might be TRBD1 or TRBD2, each matching 5 bases. Per germline, CDR1 DFQATT and CDR2 SNEGSKA (reference sequence). The CDR3 runs 13 residues. In nucleotides, the CDR3 is TGCAGCCCTCGGGACCAGAACACCGGGGAGCTGTTTTTT. This translates into CSPRDQNTGELFF.

This rearrangement joins TRBV19 to TRBJ2-1; possible D gene TRBD1, 5 bases. Deletions cut 5 bases from V and 1 base from J, with 15 bases between. From germline, CDR1 is LNHDA and CDR2 SQIVND (reference sequence). The CDR3 extends over 16 amino acids. CDR3 loop: CASSLTTVISYNEQFF. Written as DNA, the CDR3 is TGTGCCAGTAGTTTGACGACAGTAATATCCTACAATGAGCAGTTCTTC.

The table lists this clonotype with many counts. It is unclear where the CDR3 begins or ends on the DNA, so no DNA is shown, and the CDR3 is as TCRdb lists it. This chain uses TRBV7-5 with TRBJ2-4; the D call of TRBD1 is as the table states it, not checked on the DNA. TRBV7-5 is termed a pseudogene. Counting both end residues, the CDR3 totals 17 amino acids. Here the CDR3 reads CISVPEAIGQGENIQYF.

This clonotype was picked up a small number of times. CDR3 coding DNA: TGTGCCAGCAGTTTGGGGACAGCCGCTGAAGCTTTCTTT. As protein: CASSLGTAAEAFF. The rearrangement joins TRBV28 to TRBJ1-1; 7 bases fit TRBD1. After removal of 3 bases from V and 6 bases from J, the junction contained 4 bases not matched to a gene. This CDR3 comprises 13 residues. Germline CDR1 reads MDHEN; CDR2 reads SYDVKM.

The rearrangement joins TRBV5-1 to TRBJ2-7, with 12 bases aligning to TRBD1. The V gene's germline CDR1 is SGHRS and CDR2 YFSETQ. The length of the CDR3 is 14 residues. The ends lost 4 bases at V and 5 bases at J; junction bases unmatched: 4. The CDR3 DNA reads TGCGCCAGCAGCGAGGGACAGGGGGCTCACGAGCAGTACTTC. Protein product: CASSEGQGAHEQYF.

This clonotype is a singleton in its sample. The chain employs TRBV9 and TRBJ2-1; D not resolved. Germline V lookup: CDR1 SGDLS, CDR2 YYNGEE. The CDR3 runs to 12 residues. The ends were cut back, 7 bases at V and 2 bases at J, with 7 bases in the middle. The DNA of the CDR3 is TGTGCCAGCGCGGCGGCCTACAATGAGCAGTTCTTC. The encoded protein is CASAAAYNEQFF.

The table lists this clonotype with a few counts. V is TRBV7-6 and J is TRBJ2-2, with D possibly TRBD1 on 6 matching bases. Per germline, CDR1 SGHVS and CDR2 FNYEAQ. The V end lost 5 bases, the J end lost 2 bases, and 9 bases lay between the germline ends. CDR3 length: 14 residues. CDR3 in DNA: TGTGCCAGCAGCCCGACAGGAAACACCGGGGAGCTGTTTTTT. Its translation: CASSPTGNTGELFF.

This clonotype was recorded a few times. In nucleotides, the CDR3 is TGCAGTGCTAGAGAGTGGCCAACTAATGAAAAACTGTTTTTT. Translating it yields CSAREWPTNEKLFF. V is TRBV20-1 and J is TRBJ1-4; D ambiguous. The germline V gene encodes CDR1 DFQATT and CDR2 SNEGSKA (reference sequence). The CDR3 length is 14 residues. V was cut by 0 bases and J by 0 bases, with 5 bases left in between.

This clonotype showed up many times. CDR3 sequence reads: CASSLGVVNEQFF. The CDR3 DNA reads TGTGCCAGCAGCTTAGGGGTAGTCAATGAGCAGTTCTTC. The chain uses TRBV7-2 and TRBJ2-1; D is ambiguous. V lost 1 base to trimming and J lost 6 bases, with 7 bases between them. The CDR3 has 13 residues. Germline values: CDR1 SGHTA, CDR2 FQGNSA.

In DNA form, the CDR3 reads TGTGCCAGCAGTTCTCAGCTAGCGTCCTACGAGCAGTACTTC. Amino acid sequence: CASSSQLASYEQYF. This chain joins TRBV12-3 or TRBV12-4 and TRBJ2-7, with D perhaps TRBD2 (6 bases). This CDR3 contains 14 residues. V was cut by 4 bases and J by 1 base, with 11 bases left in between.

The V call is TRBV12-3 or TRBV12-4, the J call TRBJ2-2; TRBD1 matches at 8 bases. V shed 6 bases and J 4 bases; nucleotides not matched to a gene: 10. The CDR3 covers 16 residues. CDR3 protein: CASSPGQVIGTGELFF. The CDR3 DNA reads TGTGCCAGCAGCCCGGGACAGGTCATAGGCACCGGGGAGCTGTTTTTT.

This clonotype was counted only a few times. CDR3 loop: CATSRDFLSGANVLTF. The CDR3, as DNA: TGTGCCACCAGCAGAGATTTTCTCTCTGGGGCCAACGTCCTGACTTTC. This chain connects TRBV15 to TRBJ2-6, with D unclear. Trimming shortened V by 0 bases and J by 0 bases, and 6 bases separated the two germline ends. Germline V gene lookup returns CDR1 LNHNV and CDR2 YYDKDF (reference sequence). This CDR3 spans 16 amino acids.

Of note for this clonotype: A much larger clone lies one base from this, so it may be a read error. The rearrangement joins TRBV5-1 to TRBJ1-1; no clear D gene. This CDR3 spans 14 amino acids. Per germline, CDR1 SGHRS and CDR2 YFSETQ. Trimming took 3 bases from V and 4 from J, leaving 13 bases between them. In DNA form, the CDR3 reads TGCGCCAGCAGCTCCCAGTGGTCCGGCACTGAAGCTTTCTTT. This translates into CASSSQWSGTEAFF.

This clonotype came up many times. CDR3 sequence reads: CASSLEVTGLSGTQYF. In nucleotides, the CDR3 is TGTGCCAGCAGCTTAGAGGTTACAGGGCTGTCTGGGACCCAGTACTTC. This chain uses TRBV7-8 with TRBJ2-5; TRBD1 is a possible D gene (6 bases). Trimming took off 1 base at V and 7 bases at J, with 19 bases between the two ends. The CDR3 length is 16 residues. CDR1 is SGHVS and CDR2 is FQNEAQ in the germline V gene.